Included here is one T cell receptor beta chain sequence, with context. Antigen: not known. This CDR3 region has 13 residues. Germline V gives CDR1 MDHEN, CDR2 SYDVKM. The V and J ends lost 10 bases and 10 bases, in that order; junction bases with no gene match: 11. The PCR contained 60 Vbeta and 13 Jbeta primers. Sequenced by immunoSEQ multiplex PCR; TCRdb stores in-frame clones only, minus some. The sample has 100,000 or so clones, less than 65% seen once. The data belong to a study of cytomegalovirus exposure and HLA in healthy donors. Whole-study context: Researchers found that around 80% of 398 genotyped donors fell within the Caucasian-associated ancestry cluster.

Points from the study as a whole: TCR beta sequences numbering 16,951 were associated with HLA alleles at 0.05 false discovery rate in a later analysis. In a later analysis, HLA-associated beta chains showed higher expansion and lower generation probabilities than comparable chains.

This clonotype was sampled from a woman in her 30s in good health and CMV-seronegative. The sample taken for sequencing was PBMCs. The rearrangement links TRBV28 to TRBJ2-1; 9 bases map to TRBD1. In nucleotides, the CDR3 is TGTGCCACACGTCCGGGACAGGGCCGGGAGCAGTTCTTC. Residues: CATRPGQGREQFF.